In its sample, the clone carrying this T cell receptor (beta chain) was seen many times. Its antigen is not identified. This entry is derived from a study of blood T cells in healthy people across ages. A second roughly 6 to 12 cycle PCR used barcoded and J-beta primers. Each cDNA molecule carried a tag from a template-switch adaptor that contained 12 random nucleotides. From the 5' RACE reads, TCRdb called clonotypes with MiXCR, one entry per CDR3 protein. The profile shows hundreds of thousands of distinct CDR3 sequences, 25% to 35% of them singletons. Findings of the study overall: The study lacked donor CMV status, which possibly confounded expanded clonotype changes. A conclusive naive versus antigen-experienced comparison was prevented by the unsorted PBMCs.

Looked up from germline, CDR1 is SGHRS and CDR2 is YFSETQ. Trimming pared 4 bases from V and 4 bases from J, leaving 15 bases between. The CDR3 runs 14 residues. The origin of this receptor is a woman older than 75 in good health. Material: blood. V gene TRBV5-1 combines with J gene TRBJ2-7, with a weak D call TRBD2 (6 bases). CDR3: CASSRDPEGYEQYF. The CDR3 DNA is TGCGCCAGCAGCCGGGACCCGGAGGGATACGAGCAGTACTTC.